This T cell receptor beta chain was sequenced during a study of blood T cell repertoires in COVID-19. The wider study: The United States, Italy and Spain provided the acute and convalescent COVID-19 samples. Nucleic acid was either cDNA or gDNA, and it came from T cells, B-cell-depleted T cells, or PBMCs.

Measured with immunoSEQ multiplex PCR; TCRdb has only the in-frame clones, and not every one. Among over 200,000 clones listed, under 90% were seen once. Germline V gene lookup returns CDR1 LGHDT and CDR2 YNNKEL (reference sequence). V was pared by 1 base and J by 1 base, with 20 bases between. This CDR3 spans 19 amino acids. Enrolled through a virtual design, the participants were between 18 and 89 years of age and came from 24 US areas. The receptor was derived from a man in his late teens or twenties who had recovered from COVID-19. Sequencing input: PBMCs or T cells enriched from blood (not recorded which). The genes are TRBV3-1 (or the pseudogene TRBV3-2) and TRBJ2-4, with a tentative D call TRBD1 (6 bases). The CDR3 loop reads CASSQAEGQSGSAKNIQYF. Here the CDR3 DNA reads TGTGCCAGCAGCCAAGCTGAGGGACAATCGGGGTCGGCCAAAAACATTCAGTACTTC.